These T cell receptor beta chains were read from a single sample in a study of OX40 agonist ivuxolimab in advanced cancers. The method was immunoSEQ multiplex PCR; TCRdb's version includes in-frame clones alone and lacks a portion of them. The sample contains approximately 92,000 clones, roughly 95% of which appear only once. Sequencing was performed on CD4+ or CD8+ T cells sorted from blood, taken in a trial of the OX40 agonist ivuxolimab. The receptors stem from an adult with an advanced solid tumor such as melanoma, head and neck, liver or kidney cancer. The conserved cysteine and the conserved F or W are not part of the CDR3 here. The D gene is left open where the match is weak.

- TRBJ1-5 TRBV15 ATSRGVRGNQPQH
- TRBJ1-1 TRBV4-1 ASSQVAGDRGAF
- TRBJ2-1 TRBV7-9 ASSIPGANNEQF
- TRBJ1-1 TRBV7-9 ASSSGAPGNTEAF
TRBD2 TRBJ2-1 TRBV19 ASSMLAGGPNEQF
- TRBJ1-4 TRBV4-1 ASSQDLGSERKKLF
- TRBJ1-2 TRBV9 ASSSGRLYGYT
- TRBJ2-3 TRBV27 ASSLSSSLSTDTQY
- - TRBV9 ASSVDRADEQY
- TRBJ1-6 TRBV5-4 ASSPRGYNSPLH
- TRBJ2-7 TRBV19 ASSDTLQAEQY
TRBD2 TRBJ2-1 TRBV4-1 ASSQVGLAQPNEQF
- TRBJ1-1 TRBV27 ASSVGTENTEAF
- TRBJ1-5 TRBV10-3 AISEENRANQPQH
TRBD2 TRBJ2-7 TRBV5-1 ASSLDLTSGTEQY
TRBD2 TRBJ2-2 TRBV27 ASSGRGTGGHTGELF
TRBD1 TRBJ1-4 TRBV7-9 ATGQDNEKLF
TRBD1 TRBJ2-1 TRBV19 ASSATGTSYNEQF
- TRBJ2-7 TRBV6-1 ASMGEWRLYYEQY
- TRBJ1-1 TRBV19 ASSIPGLLNTEAF
- TRBJ1-4 TRBV9 ASSAGTGGTNEKLF
- TRBJ1-2 TRBV6-6 ASSYSTGLNYGYT
- TRBJ2-7 TRBV5-4 ASSHYEQY
TRBD2 TRBJ2-1 TRBV23-1 ASPQPFSGREQF
- TRBJ2-1 TRBV11-2 ASSFDLYNEQF
TRBD1 TRBJ1-2 TRBV7-9 ASSPKGTESNYGYT
- TRBJ2-7 TRBV7-6 ASSSREGGEQY
- TRBJ2-2 TRBV4-1 ASSLRVNTGELF
- TRBJ1-2 TRBV25-1 ASSGGALGGYT
TRBD2 TRBJ2-1 TRBV30 AWSTGGNYNEQF
- TRBJ1-6 TRBV15 ATSSRANSPLH
TRBD1 TRBJ1-6 TRBV28 ASRGIDRGRPPLH
TRBD2 TRBJ2-1 TRBV27 ASSPGTSGENEQF
- TRBJ2-7 TRBV19 ASSIEEDYEQY
- TRBJ1-5 TRBV6-5 ASSYLRQPQH
- TRBJ2-7 TRBV4-1 ASSQGRASYEQY
- TRBJ1-2 TRBV19 ASSIGELRQATNYGYT
- TRBJ2-3 TRBV5-1 ASSLGGPGLDTQY
- TRBJ2-5 TRBV15 ATSTGIEKETQY
TRBD2 TRBJ2-1 TRBV6-5 ASIAGGPHNEQF
- TRBJ2-1 TRBV9 ASSVDVGGVHNEQF
- TRBJ2-7 TRBV28 ASSSKYSYEQY
TRBD1 TRBJ2-7 TRBV7-9 ASSLGQGGLYEQY
TRBD2 TRBJ2-7 TRBV27 ASSLRRESYEQY
TRBD1 TRBJ1-1 TRBV27 ASSFDRGHEAF
- TRBJ2-7 TRBV6-5 ASSPRRGPYEQY
- TRBJ2-7 TRBV2 ASSEEVGTSNYEQY
- TRBJ2-2 TRBV11-2 ASSSSTVNGLRTGELF
TRBD2 TRBJ2-5 TRBV30 AWSVKSPAGIETQY
TRBD2 TRBJ2-7 TRBV4-3 ASSLRTSGSYEQY
- TRBJ2-7 TRBV7-9 ASSSIPEGDYEQY
- TRBJ2-5 TRBV2 ASSDGGGRETQY
- TRBJ2-1 TRBV7-7 ASSFGPGRGSYNEQF
- TRBJ2-3 TRBV28 ASSSPRGRTDTQY
- TRBJ2-4 TRBV4-1 ASSQETRWGDIQY
- TRBJ1-1 TRBV9 ASGEGEDTEAF
TRBD1 TRBJ1-6 TRBV27 ASSLPLGTGVNSPLH
- TRBJ2-7 TRBV10-1 ASSEVVGRSPYEQY